The TCR beta chain under discussion was sequenced for a study of neurological immune-mediated disorders. Study findings and constraints: The absence of any CDR3 amino acid sequence shared by expanded clones across subjects suggests that repertoires were private in all groups. HTLV-1-associated myelopathy had the most TCR clonal expansion, and multiple sclerosis had the least, less than healthy controls.

This CDR3 region has 13 residues. The germline gives CDR1 WNHNN, CDR2 SYGVQD (reference sequence). The V segment lost 6 bases and the J segment 6 bases; nucleotides outside the gene matches: 7. The study built unsorted libraries from 2 million PBMCs kept at -80 C. Remarks on this clonotype: Its antigen remains unidentified.

One entry per CDR3 protein results from TCRdb running MiXCR on the 5' RACE reads. The sample includes around 70,000 distinct CDR3 sequences, around 5.5% seen only once; the top ten take about 2.7%. The chain combines TRBV10-1 with TRBJ1-2, with 7 bases that match TRBD1. This receptor was obtained from a woman aged 25 to 39 with multiple sclerosis. Sequenced material: PBMCs. CDR3 sequence reads: CASSSDRSNGYTF. The CDR3 DNA is TGCGCCAGCAGCTCGGACAGGTCCAATGGCTACACCTTC.